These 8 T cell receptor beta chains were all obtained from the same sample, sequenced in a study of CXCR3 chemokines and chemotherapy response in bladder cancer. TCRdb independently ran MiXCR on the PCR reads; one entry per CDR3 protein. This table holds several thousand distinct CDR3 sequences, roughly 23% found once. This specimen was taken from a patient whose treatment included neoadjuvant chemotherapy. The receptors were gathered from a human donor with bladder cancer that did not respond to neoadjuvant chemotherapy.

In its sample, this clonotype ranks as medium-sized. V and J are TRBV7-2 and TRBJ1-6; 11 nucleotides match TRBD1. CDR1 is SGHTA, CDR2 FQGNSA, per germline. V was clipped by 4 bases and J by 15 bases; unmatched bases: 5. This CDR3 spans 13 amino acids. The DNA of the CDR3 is TGTGCCAGCAGCTGGGGGACAGGGGGTCTCCTCCACTTT. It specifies CASSWGTGGLLHF.

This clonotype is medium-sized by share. The chain's CDR3 is CASSMQGAREQYF. Written as DNA, the CDR3 is TGTGCCAGTAGTATGCAGGGGGCGCGAGAGCAGTACTTC. The rearrangement joins TRBV19 to TRBJ2-7; 8 bases are shared with TRBD1. Germline values: CDR1 LNHDA, CDR2 SQIVND (reference sequence). The CDR3 loop spans 13 amino acids. The V segment lost 3 bases and the J segment 7 bases; nucleotides outside the gene matches: 5.

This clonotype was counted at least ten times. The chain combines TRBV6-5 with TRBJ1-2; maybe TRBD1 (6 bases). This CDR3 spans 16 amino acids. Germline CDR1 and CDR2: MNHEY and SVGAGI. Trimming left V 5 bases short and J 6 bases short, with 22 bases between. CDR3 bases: TGTGCCAGCAGTGTGACAGGTTCGGAGGTAGGACATGGCTACACCTTC. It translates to CASSVTGSEVGHGYTF.

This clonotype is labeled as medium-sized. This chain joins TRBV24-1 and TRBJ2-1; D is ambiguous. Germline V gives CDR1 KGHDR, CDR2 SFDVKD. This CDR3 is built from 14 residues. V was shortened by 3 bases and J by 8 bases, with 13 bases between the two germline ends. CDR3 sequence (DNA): TGTGCCACCAGTGATCCCGGAGCCGGCGATGAGCAGTTCTTC. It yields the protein CATSDPGAGDEQFF.

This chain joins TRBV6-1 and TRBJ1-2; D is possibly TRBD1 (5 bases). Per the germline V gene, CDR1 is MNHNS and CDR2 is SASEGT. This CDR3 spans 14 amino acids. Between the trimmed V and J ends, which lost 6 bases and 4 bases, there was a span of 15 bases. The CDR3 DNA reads TGTGCCAGCAGACCCGACAGACCGATCTATGGCTACACCTTC. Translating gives CASRPDRPIYGYTF.

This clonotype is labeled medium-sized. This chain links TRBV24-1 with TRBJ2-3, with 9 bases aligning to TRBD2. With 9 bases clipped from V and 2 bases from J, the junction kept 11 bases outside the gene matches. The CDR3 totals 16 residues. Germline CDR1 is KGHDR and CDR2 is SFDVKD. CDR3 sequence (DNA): TGTGCCACCGGGGATGGTAGCGGGGGTATCACAGATACGCAGTATTTT. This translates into CATGDGSGGITDTQYF.

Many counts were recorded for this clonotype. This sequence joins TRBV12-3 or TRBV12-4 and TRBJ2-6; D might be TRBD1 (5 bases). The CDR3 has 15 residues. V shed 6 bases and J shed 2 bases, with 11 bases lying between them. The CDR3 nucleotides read TGTGCCAGCAGCCCAGGACAAACTGGGGCCAACGTCCTGACTTTC. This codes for CASSPGQTGANVLTF.

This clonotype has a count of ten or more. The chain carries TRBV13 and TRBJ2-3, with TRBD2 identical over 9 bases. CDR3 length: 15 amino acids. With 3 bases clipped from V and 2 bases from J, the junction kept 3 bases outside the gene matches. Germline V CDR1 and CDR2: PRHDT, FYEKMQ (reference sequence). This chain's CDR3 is CASSFASGATDTQYF. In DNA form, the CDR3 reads TGTGCCAGCAGCTTCGCTAGCGGGGCCACAGATACGCAGTATTTT. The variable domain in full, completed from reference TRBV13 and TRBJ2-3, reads AAGVIQSPRHLIKEKRETATLKCYPIPRHDTVYWYQQGPGQDPQFLISFYEKMQSDKGSIPDRFSAQQFSDYHSELNMSSLELGDSALYFCASSFASGATDTQYFGPGTRLTVL.